The 31 T cell receptor beta chains below come from one sample, sequenced in a study of technical replicates of blood from a few donors. Libraries were prepared by immunoSEQ multiplex PCR; TCRdb keeps only in-frame clonotypes and omits some of them. The sample includes approximately 79,000 clones, roughly 93% seen only once; the top ten take around 0.4%. Input material: T cells isolated from PBMCs. The receptor source for this set is a human donor in good health.

This rearrangement joins TRBV7-9 to TRBJ1-5, with D perhaps TRBD1 (6 bases). Between the trimmed V and J ends, which lost 5 bases and 2 bases, there was a span of 13 bases. Germline loops: CDR1 SEHNR, CDR2 FQNEAQ (reference sequence). This CDR3 region has 15 residues. The CDR3 DNA follows: TGTGCCAGCAGCGTCGGACAGATCGGCAATCAGCCCCAGCATTTT. Its translation: CASSVGQIGNQPQHF.

This chain joins TRBV19 and TRBJ1-1; D not certain. Germline CDR1 and CDR2: LNHDA and SQIVND (reference sequence). This CDR3 spans 14 amino acids. V was cut by 3 bases and J by 0 bases, with 8 bases left in between. The CDR3 here is CASSIEHMNTEAFF. In DNA, the CDR3 is TGTGCCAGTAGTATTGAACACATGAACACTGAAGCTTTCTTT.

The chain recombines TRBV28 with TRBJ1-5; D uncertain. The germline CDR1 and CDR2 sequences are MDHEN and SYDVKM. This CDR3 contains 12 residues. V was pared by 4 bases and J by 5 bases, with 6 bases between. In DNA form, the CDR3 reads TGTGCCAGCAGTTCCCGGGATCAGCCCCAGCATTTT. This gives the protein CASSSRDQPQHF.

This chain connects TRBV29-1 to TRBJ2-7, with D perhaps TRBD2 (7 bases). CDR1 is SQVTM and CDR2 is ANQGSEA in the germline V gene. The CDR3 contains 13 residues. Trimming stripped 3 bases from V and 3 bases from J, with 12 bases between. The CDR3 region is CSVEGRGGYEQYF. DNA for the CDR3: TGCAGCGTTGAGGGGAGGGGGGGCTACGAGCAGTACTTC.

This chain connects TRBV10-2 to TRBJ2-1; 12 bases are shared with TRBD2. CDR1 and CDR2 (germline): WSHSY, SAAADI. The CDR3 is 16 amino acids. V gave up 0 bases and J gave up 6 bases; unmatched junction bases: 3. CDR3 residues: CASSESRLAGVNEQFF. CDR3 nucleotides: TGCGCCAGCAGTGAGTCCCGACTAGCGGGAGTCAATGAGCAGTTCTTC.

The gene calls are TRBV7-2 and TRBJ1-2; 10 positions agree with TRBD1. The J segment lost 6 bases and the V segment lost 4 bases, leaving 11 bases of the junction unmatched. The CDR3 totals 16 residues. Germline V lookup: CDR1 SGHTA, CDR2 FQGNSA. The CDR3: CASSSGPGQGSNGYTF. The CDR3 DNA sequence: TGTGCCAGCAGCTCAGGACCGGGACAGGGGTCTAATGGCTACACCTTC.

V is TRBV18 and J is TRBJ2-3; D may be TRBD2 (7 bases). The CDR3 runs 14 residues. The V gene lost 7 bases and the J gene lost 2 bases, with 13 bases spanning the gap. The V gene's germline CDR1 is KGHSH and CDR2 LQKENI. This chain's CDR3 is CASFRGGVTDTQYF. The CDR3 region has the DNA TGTGCCAGCTTCCGAGGGGGGGTCACAGATACGCAGTATTTT.

In this sample, this clone turned up once. The chain joins TRBV19 to TRBJ2-3; TRBD2 matches at 7 bases. The CDR3 length is 15 residues. V lost 10 bases and J lost 4; bases outside the gene matches: 14. CDR1 and CDR2 from the germline V gene are LNHDA and SQIVND (reference sequence). The CDR3 region has the DNA TGTGCCAAGTGGTGGGGAGGGTCAAGAGCAGATACGCAGTATTTT. This encodes CAKWWGGSRADTQYF.

This clone was seen more than once but under ten times. The chain employs TRBV11-3 and TRBJ2-2, with TRBD1 matching 9 bases. CDR3 length equals 15 residues. After removal of 5 bases from V and 5 bases from J, the junction contained 6 bases not matched to a gene. Germline CDR1 and CDR2: SGHNT and YENEEA. In DNA, the CDR3 is TGTGCCAGCAGCCAGGGACAGGGTTGGACCGGGGAGCTGTTTTTT. Amino acid sequence: CASSQGQGWTGELFF.

The chain joins TRBV7-9 to TRBJ2-1; 7 nucleotides agree with TRBD2. Germline values: CDR1 SEHNR, CDR2 FQNEAQ (reference sequence). This CDR3 has 15 amino acids. V shed 5 bases, J shed 8 bases, and the junction held 12 bases outside the gene matches. The CDR3 loop reads CASSHTGLVGYEQFF. Written as DNA, the CDR3 is TGTGCCAGCAGCCATACTGGACTAGTAGGCTATGAGCAGTTCTTC.

This sequence joins TRBV2 and TRBJ2-1, with D tentatively TRBD2 (6 bases). This CDR3 is built from 15 residues. V was trimmed by 8 bases and J by 2 bases, leaving 16 bases between them. CDR1 and CDR2 from the germline V gene are SNHLY and FYNNEI. The DNA of the CDR3 is TGTGCCAGCCTTCCCGGGAGCGCCGCCTACAATGAGCAGTTCTTC. Translating it yields CASLPGSAAYNEQFF.

This chain joins TRBV11-3 and TRBJ2-7; 7 nucleotides match TRBD2. V gave up 8 bases and J gave up 2 bases; unmatched junction bases: 3. The CDR3 contains 12 residues. CDR1 is SGHNT, CDR2 YENEEA, per germline. The CDR3 nucleotides are TGTGCCAGCGGGAGCGGGACCTACGAGCAGTACTTC. It specifies CASGSGTYEQYF.

This chain connects TRBV5-8 to TRBJ1-5, with D unresolved. CDR1 SGHTS and CDR2 YDEGEE come from the germline V gene. The CDR3 spans 14 residues. Trimming left V 4 bases short and J 6 bases short, with 14 bases between. CDR3 sequence (DNA): TGTGCCAGCAGCGACCGAGACCGGGGTCAGCCCCAGCATTTT. This encodes CASSDRDRGQPQHF.

This chain uses TRBV19 with TRBJ2-4; maybe TRBD1 (5 bases). This CDR3 is 14 amino acids long. Germline CDR1 and CDR2: LNHDA and SQIVND (reference sequence). V was trimmed by 6 bases and J by 6 bases, leaving 15 bases between them. CDR3 sequence: CASRSGAIGNIQYF. CDR3 nucleotides: TGTGCCAGTAGGTCTGGGGCGATCGGAAACATTCAGTACTTC. Full variable domain (missing parts from reference TRBV19 and TRBJ2-4): DGGITQSPKYLFRKEGQNVTLSCEQNLNHDAMYWYRQDPGQGLRLIYYSQIVNDFQKGDIAEGYSVSREKKESFPLTVTSAQKNPTAFYLCASRSGAIGNIQYFGAGTRLSVL.

The genes are TRBV30 and TRBJ1-1; D is ambiguous. CDR3 length: 12 amino acids. Germline V gene lookup returns CDR1 GTSNPN and CDR2 SVGIG (reference sequence). The V and J ends lost 1 base and 3 bases respectively, with 6 bases between them. CDR3 protein: CAWSDGHTEAFF. CDR3 nucleotides: TGTGCCTGGAGTGATGGGCACACTGAAGCTTTCTTT.

The chain joins TRBV11-3 to TRBJ1-1; D not resolved. Germline CDR1 SGHNT, CDR2 YENEEA. The V end lost 2 bases, the J end lost 8 bases, and 18 bases lay between the germline ends. The CDR3 is made up of 15 amino acids. DNA for the CDR3: TGTGCCAGCAGCTTAACTGTGGGAGTTAGGGTGGAAGCTTTCTTT. Amino acid sequence: CASSLTVGVRVEAFF.

This chain's CDR3 is CAISERGVSNQPQHF. The CDR3 DNA reads as TGTGCCATCAGTGAGCGCGGGGTCAGCAATCAGCCCCAGCATTTT. The chain employs TRBV10-3 and TRBJ1-5; no clear D. Trimming removed 2 bases from V and 1 base from J, with 9 bases in between. The CDR3 loop spans 15 amino acids. The germline gives CDR1 ENHRY, CDR2 SYGVKD.

This chain joins TRBV5-1 and TRBJ2-1; possibly TRBD2 for D (6 bases). This CDR3 is 16 amino acids long. Deletions cut 1 base from V and 0 bases from J, with 11 bases between. In germline, CDR1 is SGHRS, CDR2 YFSETQ. The CDR3 DNA reads TGCGCCAGCAGCTTGTTGTCGCGGGGCTCCTACAATGAGCAGTTCTTC. As protein: CASSLLSRGSYNEQFF.

The CDR3 region is CASSLERNQPQHF. CDR3 sequence (DNA): TGTGCCAGCAGTTTAGAGCGGAATCAGCCCCAGCATTTT. The chain combines TRBV27 with TRBJ1-5; no reliable D call. The CDR3 runs 13 residues. V dropped 2 bases and J dropped 4 bases, with 6 bases sitting between them. Germline CDR1 is MNHEY and CDR2 is SMNVEV (reference sequence).

The chain carries TRBV9 and TRBJ2-1; 7 bases are a match to TRBD2. There are 17 residues in the CDR3. V trimming: 2 bases; J trimming: 0 bases; junction bases outside the gene matches: 8. The germline CDR1 and CDR2 sequences are SGDLS and YYNGEE. CDR3 bases: TGTGCCAGCAGCGTCGATAGGACTAGTTACTCCTACAATGAGCAGTTCTTC. Translation gives CASSVDRTSYSYNEQFF.

The V call is TRBV2, the J call TRBJ1-1; 11 bases match TRBD1. The V and J ends lost 11 bases and 4 bases, in that order; junction bases with no gene match: 6. Germline assignment: CDR1 SNHLY and CDR2 FYNNEI. CDR3 length: 13 amino acids. CDR3 loop: CAGAGTGGTEAFF. The DNA of the CDR3 is TGTGCCGGTGCCGGGACAGGGGGCACTGAAGCTTTCTTT.

The genes are TRBV6-5 and TRBJ2-1, with 7 bases identical to TRBD1. Germline V gives CDR1 MNHEY, CDR2 SVGAGI. Trimming removed 7 bases from V and 4 bases from J; junction bases left unmatched: 7. The CDR3 is 14 amino acids. The CDR3 here is CASTLGQAYNEQFF. The CDR3 DNA reads as TGTGCCAGCACCCTAGGACAGGCTTACAATGAGCAGTTCTTC.

The chain carries TRBV7-9 and TRBJ2-1; D gene ambiguous. The V end was cut by 1 base, the J end by 2 bases, with 6 bases between. This CDR3 contains 14 residues. Germline-derived CDR1 and CDR2 are SEHNR and FQNEAQ (reference sequence). This chain's CDR3 is CASSLDSPYNEQFF. For the CDR3, the DNA is TGTGCCAGCAGCTTAGATAGTCCCTACAATGAGCAGTTCTTC.

This clone has only one observation. This chain connects TRBV5-1 to TRBJ1-1; perhaps TRBD1 as D (5 bases). V lost 4 bases to trimming and J lost 1 base, with 14 bases between them. This CDR3 spans 15 amino acids. Germline-derived CDR1 and CDR2 are SGHRS and YFSETQ. The CDR3, as DNA: TGCGCCAGCAGCCCCGACAGACAATCGAACACTGAAGCTTTCTTT. The encoded protein is CASSPDRQSNTEAFF.

The DNA of the CDR3 is TGTGCCAGCAACCGGGACAGTAATTACGAGCAGTACTTC. Residues: CASNRDSNYEQYF. The rearrangement links TRBV6-1 to TRBJ2-7, with TRBD1 identical over 7 bases. The germline V gene encodes CDR1 MNHNS and CDR2 SASEGT. The CDR3 spans 13 residues. J was trimmed by 4 bases and V by 7 bases; bases with no gene match: 7.

V is TRBV28 and J is TRBJ2-3, with 11 bases matching TRBD1. CDR3 size: 17 residues. Trimming removed 2 bases from V and 3 bases from J; junction bases left unmatched: 7. Germline assignment: CDR1 MDHEN and CDR2 SYDVKM. The CDR3 sequence: CASSLPGQGAGTDTQYF. The DNA of the CDR3 is TGTGCCAGCAGTTTACCCGGACAGGGGGCGGGTACAGATACGCAGTATTTT.

This clone was counted a single time. CDR3 in amino acids: CASSQGGGRSETQYF. Here the CDR3 DNA reads TGCGCCAGCAGCCAGGGAGGGGGGAGAAGTGAGACCCAGTACTTC. The V gene is TRBV4-1, the J gene TRBJ2-5; D may be TRBD2 (7 bases). Trimming took 3 bases from V and 5 from J, leaving 16 bases between them. The CDR3 is 15 amino acids. Germline V gives CDR1 MGHRA, CDR2 YSYEKL.

This clone occurred once. The chain links TRBV4-2 to TRBJ2-3, with no clear D. CDR3 size: 14 residues. The germline V gene has CDR1 LGHNA and CDR2 YNFKEQ. V dropped 1 base and J dropped 1 base, with 6 bases sitting between them. CDR3 DNA sequence: TGTGCCAGCAGCCAAGGATCGGGCACAGATACGCAGTATTTT. Its protein is CASSQGSGTDTQYF.

The rearrangement links TRBV5-4 to TRBJ2-2, with D perhaps TRBD2 (5 bases). CDR3 length equals 13 residues. V lost 5 bases, J lost 6 bases, and 11 bases lay in between. The germline CDR1 and CDR2 sequences are SGHNT and YYREEE (reference sequence). The DNA of the CDR3 is TGTGCCAGCAGGTCCTCCGGGGCCGGGGAGCTGTTTTTT. Protein sequence: CASRSSGAGELFF.

This clone was seen a single time. This CDR3 is CASSSTGSGNTIYF. The DNA for the CDR3 is TGTGCCAGCAGTTCGACAGGGTCGGGAAACACCATATATTTT. This sequence joins TRBV6-1 and TRBJ1-3; 7 bases agree with TRBD1. V gave up 5 bases and J gave up 4 bases; unmatched junction bases: 5. From germline, CDR1 is MNHNS and CDR2 SASEGT. The CDR3 has 14 amino acids.

CDR3 nucleotides: TGTGCCAGCAGCCTTAGCGGGATTAGGGCAGATACGCAGTATTTT. This encodes CASSLSGIRADTQYF. The chain employs TRBV7-3 and TRBJ2-3, with 8 bases fitting TRBD2. In germline, CDR1 is SGHTA, CDR2 FQGTGA. The junction had 8 bases not matched to a gene; V was cut back by 5 bases and J by 4 bases. This CDR3 contains 15 residues.